This is a list of T cell receptor beta chains from one sample in a study of cytomegalovirus exposure and HLA in healthy donors. Generated by immunoSEQ multiplex PCR, the TCRdb table keeps only in-frame clones and is missing some. Of approximately 120,000 clones listed, about 84% are singletons. Sequencing input: PBMCs. The receptors were gathered from a man in his forties in good health and CMV-seronegative. Each CDR3 is given with its conserved first and last residue. Fields, in order: V gene, clone size, D gene, J gene, CDR3 DNA, CDR3 protein. The D gene is left open where the match is weak. Clone sizes are given selectively: once, few, many, or a class where the clone is expanded.

>TRBV4-1|.|TRBD2|TRBJ2-7
TGCGCCAGCAGCCAAGAGAGGAGCGGGGGGTTCTATCTAACCTACGAGCAGTACTTC
CASSQERSGGFYLTYEQYF
>TRBV5-1|once|TRBD1|TRBJ1-1
TGCGCCAGCAGCTTGGCGGCAGGGGGGACTGAAGCTTTCTTT
CASSLAAGGTEAFF
>TRBV21-1|.|.|TRBJ2-7
TGTGCCAGCAATGGCAGGGTGGGCGAGCAGTACTTC
CASNGRVGEQYF
>TRBV7-2|.|.|TRBJ1-1
TGTGCCAGCAGCTTATTGCCGGGGAACACTGAAGCTTTCTTT
CASSLLPGNTEAFF
>TRBV30|.|TRBD1|TRBJ1-6
TGTGCCTGGAGTGGACAGGGTTCTTCACCCCTCCACTTT
CAWSGQGSSPLHF
>TRBV9|.|TRBD1|TRBJ2-3
TGTGCCAGCAGCTTGGGACAGCCAAGATGGACAGATACGCAGTATTTT
CASSLGQPRWTDTQYF
>TRBV7-2|.|.|TRBJ2-7
TGTGCCAGCAGCTTAGTGTGGACAAGCTACGAGCAGTACTTC
CASSLVWTSYEQYF
>TRBV10-3|.|.|TRBJ1-1
TGTGCCATCAGCATTACAGTAAACACTGAAGCTTTCTTT
CAISITVNTEAFF
>TRBV7-8|.|.|TRBJ2-2
TGTGCCAGCAGCCCTAGGGGGTTGGGAAAGGAGACGGGGGAGCTGTTTTTT
CASSPRGLGKETGELFF
>TRBV27|.|.|TRBJ2-5
TGTGCCAGCAGCAGTTTATCGGCGGGGGCCAATACACATCAAGAGACCCAGTACTTC
CASSSLSAGANTHQETQYF
>TRBV20-1|.|.|TRBJ1-2
TGCAGTGCCCCCCACAGTGGCTACACCTTC
CSAPHSGYTF
>TRBV5-1|.|.|TRBJ1-6
TGCGCCAGCAGCTTGGCCGATTCACCCCTCCACTTT
CASSLADSPLHF
>TRBV30|.|TRBD1|TRBJ1-1
TGTGCCTGGATTGGGACAGGGTACACTGAAGCTTTCTTT
CAWIGTGYTEAFF
>TRBV13|.|TRBD1|TRBJ1-4
TGTGCCAGCAGCTTAGAGGGACAGGGGTCACTGTTTTTT
CASSLEGQGSLFF
>TRBV7-8|.|.|TRBJ2-3
TGTGCCAGCAGCTTAAGGTCCCAGCGGACCACAGATACGCAGTATTTT
CASSLRSQRTTDTQYF
>TRBV7-9|.|.|TRBJ1-6
TGTGCCAGCAGCCTCCCGGACCGGGGTTCACCCCTCCACTTT
CASSLPDRGSPLHF
>TRBV6-1|.|TRBD1|TRBJ2-7
TGTGCCAGCAGTGAAGGCCCCAGCCGGACAGGGATAGGCTACGAGCAGTACTTC
CASSEGPSRTGIGYEQYF